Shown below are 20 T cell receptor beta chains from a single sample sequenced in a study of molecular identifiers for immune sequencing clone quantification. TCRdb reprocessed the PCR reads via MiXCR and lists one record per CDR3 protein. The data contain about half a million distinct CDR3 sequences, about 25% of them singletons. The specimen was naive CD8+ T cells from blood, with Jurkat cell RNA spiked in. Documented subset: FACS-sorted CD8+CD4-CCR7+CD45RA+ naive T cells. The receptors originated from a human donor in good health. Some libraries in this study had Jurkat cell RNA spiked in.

In DNA, the CDR3 is TGTGCCAGCAGTGACGGATGGGGAAGTTACGAGCAGTACTTC. It is translated as CASSDGWGSYEQYF. This chain uses TRBV6-1 with TRBJ2-7; unclear D gene. With 3 bases removed from V and 4 bases from J, the gap between germline ends came to 13 bases. The CDR3 contains 14 residues. Germline assignment: CDR1 MNHNS and CDR2 SASEGT.

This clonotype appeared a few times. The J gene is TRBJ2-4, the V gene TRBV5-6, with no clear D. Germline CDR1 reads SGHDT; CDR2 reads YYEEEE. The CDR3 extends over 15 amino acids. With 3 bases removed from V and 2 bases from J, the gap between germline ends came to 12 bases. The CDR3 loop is CASSSRASPKNIQYF. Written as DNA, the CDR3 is TGTGCCAGCAGCTCCCGTGCTTCGCCCAAAAACATTCAGTACTTC.

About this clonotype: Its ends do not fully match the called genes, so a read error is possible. In DNA, the CDR3 is TGCAGTGCTAGAGATCTTTGGGACAGGGGACTTTCTAACCATGGCTACACCTTC. This gives the protein CSARDLWDRGLSNHGYTF. This chain links TRBV20-1 with TRBJ1-2; 10 positions agree with TRBD1. Germline-derived CDR1 and CDR2 are DFQATT and SNEGSKA (reference sequence). The CDR3 loop spans 18 amino acids.

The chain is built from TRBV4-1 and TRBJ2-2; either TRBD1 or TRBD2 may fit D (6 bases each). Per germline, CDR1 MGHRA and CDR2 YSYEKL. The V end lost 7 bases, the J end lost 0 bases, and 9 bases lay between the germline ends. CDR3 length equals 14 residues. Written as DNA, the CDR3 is TGCGCCAGCACGGAGGGGGCGAACACCGGGGAGCTGTTTTTT. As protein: CASTEGANTGELFF.

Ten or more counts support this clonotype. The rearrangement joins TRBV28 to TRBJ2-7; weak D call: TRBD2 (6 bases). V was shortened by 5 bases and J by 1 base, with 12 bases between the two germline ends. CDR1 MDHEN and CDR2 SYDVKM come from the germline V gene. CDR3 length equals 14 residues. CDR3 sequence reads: CASSTSGGSYEQYF. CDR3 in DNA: TGTGCCAGCAGTACAAGTGGAGGGTCCTACGAGCAGTACTTC.

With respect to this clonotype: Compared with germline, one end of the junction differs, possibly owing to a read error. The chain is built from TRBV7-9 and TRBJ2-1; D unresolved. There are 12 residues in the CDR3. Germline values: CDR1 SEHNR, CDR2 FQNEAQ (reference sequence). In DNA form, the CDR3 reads TGTGCCAGCAGCCCACCTTCCAATGAGCAGTCCTTC. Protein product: CASSPPSNEQSF.

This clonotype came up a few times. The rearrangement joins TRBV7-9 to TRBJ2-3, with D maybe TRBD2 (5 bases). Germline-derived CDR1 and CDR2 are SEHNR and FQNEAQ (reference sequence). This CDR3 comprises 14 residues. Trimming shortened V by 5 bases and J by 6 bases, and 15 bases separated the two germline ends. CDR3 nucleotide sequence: TGTGCCAGCAGCCTTGACCGGACTGGGGATACGCAGTATTTT. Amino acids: CASSLDRTGDTQYF.

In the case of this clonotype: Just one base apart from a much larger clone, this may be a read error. The CDR3 protein is CASTLGPGNSNQPPHF. The CDR3 nucleotides are TGTGCCAGCACCCTGGGTCCAGGGAATAGCAATCAGCCCCCGCATTTT. The chain recombines TRBV28 with TRBJ1-5, with D possibly matching TRBD1 (5 bases). There are 16 residues in the CDR3. The germline V gene encodes CDR1 MDHEN and CDR2 SYDVKM.

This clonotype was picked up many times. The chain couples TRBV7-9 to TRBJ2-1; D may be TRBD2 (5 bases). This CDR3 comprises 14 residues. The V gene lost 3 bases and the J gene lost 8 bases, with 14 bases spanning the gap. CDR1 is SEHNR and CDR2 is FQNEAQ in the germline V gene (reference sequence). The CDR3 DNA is TGTGCCAGCAGCTTGTCTGTAGCGTGGGATGAGCAGTTCTTC. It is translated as CASSLSVAWDEQFF. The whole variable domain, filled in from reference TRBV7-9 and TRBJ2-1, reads DTGVSQNPRHKITKRGQNVTFRCDPISEHNRLYWYRQTLGQGPEFLTYFQNEAQLEKSRLLSDRFSAERPKGSFSTLEIQRTEQGDSAMYLCASSLSVAWDEQFFGPGTRLTVL.

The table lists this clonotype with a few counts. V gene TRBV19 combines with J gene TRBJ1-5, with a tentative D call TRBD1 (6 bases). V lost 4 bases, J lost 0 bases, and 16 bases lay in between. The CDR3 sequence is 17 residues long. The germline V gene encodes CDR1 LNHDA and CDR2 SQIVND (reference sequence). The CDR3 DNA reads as TGTGCCAGTAGTACGCGGACAGAGGAATATAGCAATCAGCCCCAGCATTTT. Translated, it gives CASSTRTEEYSNQPQHF.

CDR3 sequence: CASSQDRGPLYEQYF. The CDR3, as DNA: TGCGCCAGCAGCCAAGACAGGGGCCCTCTCTACGAGCAGTACTTC. The chain links TRBV4-3 to TRBJ2-7; D is possibly TRBD1 (6 bases). V was trimmed by 0 bases and J by 3 bases, leaving 12 bases between them. Germline lookup yields CDR1 LGHNA and CDR2 YSLEER. The CDR3 is 15 residues long.

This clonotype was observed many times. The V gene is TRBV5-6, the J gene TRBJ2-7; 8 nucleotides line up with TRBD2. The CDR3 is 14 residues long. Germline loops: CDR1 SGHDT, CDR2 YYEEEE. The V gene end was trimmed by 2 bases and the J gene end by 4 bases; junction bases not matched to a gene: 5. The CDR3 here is CASSFRLARYEQYF. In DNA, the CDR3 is TGTGCCAGCAGCTTCCGACTAGCGAGGTACGAGCAGTACTTC.

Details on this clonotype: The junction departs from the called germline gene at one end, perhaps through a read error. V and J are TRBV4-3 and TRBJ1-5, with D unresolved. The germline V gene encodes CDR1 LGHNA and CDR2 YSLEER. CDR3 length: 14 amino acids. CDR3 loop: CASSQGFFIGPRHF. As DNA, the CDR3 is TGCGCCAGCAGCCAAGGATTCTTTATCGGGCCCCGGCATTTT.

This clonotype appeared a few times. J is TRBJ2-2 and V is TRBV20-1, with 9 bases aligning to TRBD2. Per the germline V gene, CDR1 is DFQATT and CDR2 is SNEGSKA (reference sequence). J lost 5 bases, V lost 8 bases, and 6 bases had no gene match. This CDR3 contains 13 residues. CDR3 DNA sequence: TGCAGTAGTGAGCGGGGGGAGACCGGGGAGCTGTTTTTT. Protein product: CSSERGETGELFF.

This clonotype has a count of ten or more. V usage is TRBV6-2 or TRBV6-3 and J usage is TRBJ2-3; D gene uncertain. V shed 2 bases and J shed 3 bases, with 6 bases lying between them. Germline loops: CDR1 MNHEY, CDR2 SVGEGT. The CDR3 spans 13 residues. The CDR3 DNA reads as TGTGCCAGCAGTTACCTAGTGACAGATACGCAGTATTTT. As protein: CASSYLVTDTQYF.

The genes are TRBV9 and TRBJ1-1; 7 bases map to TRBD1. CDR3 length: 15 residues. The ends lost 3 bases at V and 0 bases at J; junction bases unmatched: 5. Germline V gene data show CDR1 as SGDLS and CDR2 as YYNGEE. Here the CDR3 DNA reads TGTGCCAGCAGCGGAGGGACAGCAATGAACACTGAAGCTTTCTTT. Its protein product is CASSGGTAMNTEAFF.

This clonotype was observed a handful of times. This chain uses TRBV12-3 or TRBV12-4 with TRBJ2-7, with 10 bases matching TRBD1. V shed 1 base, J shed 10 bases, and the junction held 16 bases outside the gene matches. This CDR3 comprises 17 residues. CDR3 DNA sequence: TGTGCCAGCAGTTTAGGAAAATTTGTGACAGGGGGCGCCGTCCAGTACTTC. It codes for CASSLGKFVTGGAVQYF.

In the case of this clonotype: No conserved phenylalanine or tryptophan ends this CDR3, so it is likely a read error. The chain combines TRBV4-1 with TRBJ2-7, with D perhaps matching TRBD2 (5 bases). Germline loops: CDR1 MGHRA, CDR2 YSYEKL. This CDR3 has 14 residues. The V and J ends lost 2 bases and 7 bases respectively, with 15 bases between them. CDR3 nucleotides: TGCGCCAGCAGCCAAAGGTCCACCCCGGGGGAGCAGTACTTG. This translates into CASSQRSTPGEQYL.

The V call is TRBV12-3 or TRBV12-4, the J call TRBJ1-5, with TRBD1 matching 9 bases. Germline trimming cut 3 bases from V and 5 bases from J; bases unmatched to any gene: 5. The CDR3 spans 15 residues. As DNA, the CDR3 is TGTGCCAGCAGTTTTTCTGGGGACAGGGATCAGCCCCAGCATTTT. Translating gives CASSFSGDRDQPQHF.

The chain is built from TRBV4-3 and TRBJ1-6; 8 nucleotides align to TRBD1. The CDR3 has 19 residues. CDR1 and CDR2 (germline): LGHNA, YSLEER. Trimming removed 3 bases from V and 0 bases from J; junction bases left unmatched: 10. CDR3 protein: CASSHPTGEVGSYNSPLHF. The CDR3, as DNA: TGCGCCAGCAGCCATCCGACAGGGGAGGTGGGCTCCTATAATTCACCCCTCCACTTT.